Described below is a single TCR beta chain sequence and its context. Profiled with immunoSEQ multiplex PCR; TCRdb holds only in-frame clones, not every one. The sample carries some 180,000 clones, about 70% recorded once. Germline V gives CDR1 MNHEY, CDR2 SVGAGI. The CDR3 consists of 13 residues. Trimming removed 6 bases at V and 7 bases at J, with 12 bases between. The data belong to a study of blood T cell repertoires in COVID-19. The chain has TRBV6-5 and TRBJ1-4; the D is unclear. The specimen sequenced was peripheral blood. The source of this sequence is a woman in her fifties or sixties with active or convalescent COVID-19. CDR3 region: CASRGGRGEKLFF. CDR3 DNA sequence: TGTGCCAGCAGGGGTGGTCGGGGTGAAAAACTGTTTTTT.